These 18 T cell receptor beta chains share one sample of origin, sequenced in a study of cytomegalovirus exposure and HLA in healthy donors. With 60 Vbeta and 13 Jbeta primers, the PCR was carried out. The assay was immunoSEQ multiplex PCR, and TCRdb's table has in-frame clones only and misses some. Of some 120,000 clones detected, about 8.5% appear once; the ten largest clones hold 4.5% to 5.5%. The sequencing input was PBMCs. Receptors originate from a man aged 35 to 55 in good health and CMV-seronegative.

The sample holds a few counts of this clone. The J gene is TRBJ1-3, the V gene TRBV7-8, with a tentative D call TRBD1 (5 bases). Germline V gene data show CDR1 as SGHVS and CDR2 as FQNEAQ. The length of the CDR3 is 15 residues. Trimming pared 4 bases from V and 0 bases from J, leaving 10 bases between. This chain's CDR3 is CASSWGRGSGNTIYF. The CDR3 region has the DNA TGTGCCAGCAGCTGGGGAAGGGGCTCTGGAAACACCATATATTTT.

The chain joins TRBV7-2 to TRBJ2-7; TRBD2 matches at 7 bases. Germline V gene data show CDR1 as SGHTA and CDR2 as FQGNSA. The CDR3 has 16 amino acids. Trimming removed 5 bases from V and 2 bases from J; junction bases left unmatched: 12. CDR3 in DNA: TGTGCCAGCAGCCCCGGCCGGGGGGTTCGCCCCTACGAGCAGTACTTC. Its translation is CASSPGRGVRPYEQYF.

This clone was found a few times. This chain uses TRBV4-3 with TRBJ2-1; 12 bases agree with TRBD2. The CDR3 covers 16 residues. In germline, CDR1 is LGHNA, CDR2 YSLEER. V lost 3 bases, J lost 8 bases, and 8 bases stayed unmatched. CDR3 sequence reads: CASSQALAGGFDEQFF. The DNA of the CDR3 is TGCGCCAGCAGCCAGGCTCTAGCGGGGGGGTTCGATGAGCAGTTCTTC.

This clone was found a few times. This sequence joins TRBV7-2 and TRBJ2-2; no definite D call. This CDR3 contains 15 residues. V was trimmed by 5 bases and J by 0 bases, leaving 10 bases between them. Germline CDR1 SGHTA, CDR2 FQGNSA. CDR3 protein: CASSPMAANTGELFF. The CDR3 nucleotides are TGTGCCAGCAGCCCAATGGCGGCGAACACCGGGGAGCTGTTTTTT.

This chain connects TRBV5-4 to TRBJ2-1, with 7 positions matching TRBD1. The CDR3 covers 15 residues. Germline values: CDR1 SGHNT, CDR2 YYREEE (reference sequence). The ends lost 3 bases at V and 4 bases at J; junction bases unmatched: 7. CDR3 region: CASSSYRGGYNEQFF. In DNA, the CDR3 is TGTGCCAGCAGCTCTTACAGGGGCGGGTACAATGAGCAGTTCTTC.

The chain carries TRBV5-4 and TRBJ2-5; D possibly corresponds to TRBD2 (7 bases). Germline CDR1 SGHNT, CDR2 YYREEE (reference sequence). The CDR3 sequence is 15 residues long. V was pared by 4 bases and J by 2 bases, with 15 bases between. The CDR3 loop is CASSRRRGQQETQYF. In DNA, the CDR3 is TGTGCCAGCAGCCGGAGGCGGGGGCAACAAGAGACCCAGTACTTC.

The chain has TRBV18 and TRBJ2-7; 11 bases align to TRBD2. Looked up from germline, CDR1 is KGHSH and CDR2 is LQKENI. Trimming removed 6 bases from V and 3 bases from J; junction bases left unmatched: 4. The CDR3 is 14 amino acids. The CDR3 coding sequence is TGTGCCAGCTCCCCCGGGACTAGCGGCTACGAGCAGTACTTC. Translated, it gives CASSPGTSGYEQYF.

This clone was seen more than once but under ten times. The V and J genes are TRBV9 and TRBJ1-2, with 12 bases lining up with TRBD1. The CDR3 has 16 amino acids. Germline V gene sequence: CDR1 SGDLS, CDR2 YYNGEE. V trimming: 4 bases; J trimming: 7 bases; junction bases outside the gene matches: 11. CDR3 in amino acids: CASSSFPGQGAGGYTF. The CDR3 coding sequence is TGTGCCAGCAGCTCCTTTCCGGGACAGGGGGCAGGTGGCTACACCTTC.

The V and J genes are TRBV7-6 and TRBJ1-3; D call uncertain. CDR3 length: 17 amino acids. The germline V and J ends were trimmed by 2 bases and 0 bases, with 14 bases remaining between them. Germline assignment: CDR1 SGHVS and CDR2 FNYEAQ. The CDR3, as DNA: TGTGCCAGCAGCTTATTCCCCTCCGGGGACTCTGGAAACACCATATATTTT. This encodes CASSLFPSGDSGNTIYF. The full variable domain, its missing parts supplied by reference TRBV7-6 and TRBJ1-3, is GAGVSQSPRYKVTKRGQDVALRCDPISGHVSLYWYRQALGQGPEFLTYFNYEAQQDKSGLPNDRFSAERPEGSISTLTIQRTEQRDSAMYRCASSLFPSGDSGNTIYFGEGSWLTVV.

This clone was counted only a few times. The chain carries TRBV13 and TRBJ2-1; 8 bases are a match to TRBD2. Germline lookup yields CDR1 PRHDT and CDR2 FYEKMQ (reference sequence). The CDR3 length is 12 residues. V lost 4 bases, J lost 12 bases, and 5 bases stayed unmatched. CDR3 sequence reads: CASSSLAGLQFF. In nucleotides, the CDR3 is TGTGCCAGCAGCTCCCTAGCGGGCCTGCAGTTCTTC. The variable domain in full, with the rest retrieved from reference TRBV13 and TRBJ2-1, is AAGVIQSPRHLIKEKRETATLKCYPIPRHDTVYWYQQGPGQDPQFLISFYEKMQSDKGSIPDRFSAQQFSDYHSELNMSSLELGDSALYFCASSSLAGLQFFGPGTRLTVL.

This clone was seen more than once but under ten times. The rearrangement uses TRBV14 and TRBJ1-1; 7 bases align to TRBD1. Germline CDR1 SGHDN, CDR2 FVKESK. V shed 3 bases and J 1 base; nucleotides not matched to a gene: 2. The CDR3 covers 14 residues. The DNA for the CDR3 is TGTGCCAGCAGCCAGCGGACAGGGAACACTGAAGCTTTCTTT. Translated: CASSQRTGNTEAFF.

The CDR3 region has the DNA TGTGCCATCGGACAATACACTGAAGCTTTCTTT. Its protein product is CAIGQYTEAFF. The rearrangement links TRBV10-3 to TRBJ1-1; TRBD1 might be the D (5 bases). The CDR3 is made up of 11 amino acids. Germline CDR1 ENHRY, CDR2 SYGVKD. V lost 8 bases, J lost 3 bases, and 7 bases lay in between.

This chain connects TRBV6-6 to TRBJ2-7, with a tentative D call TRBD1 (6 bases). CDR1 and CDR2 from the germline V gene are MNHNY and SVGAGI (reference sequence). The CDR3 is made up of 16 amino acids. V was clipped by 5 bases and J by 2 bases, with 19 bases between them. CDR3 region: CASSTLLRDITYEQYF. CDR3 sequence (DNA): TGTGCCAGCAGTACCCTCCTCCGGGACATCACCTACGAGCAGTACTTC.

The chain employs TRBV5-6 and TRBJ2-5; D possibly corresponds to TRBD1 (6 bases). Germline V gene data show CDR1 as SGHDT and CDR2 as YYEEEE. The CDR3 runs to 13 residues. Deletions cut 7 bases from V and 1 base from J, with 11 bases between. The CDR3 DNA follows: TGTGCCAGCCGCTGGGGGCCCCAAGAGACCCAGTACTTC. It is translated as CASRWGPQETQYF.

This clone was recorded a few times. The chain uses TRBV28 and TRBJ1-4; possibly TRBD1 for D (5 bases). CDR3 size: 14 residues. Per germline, CDR1 MDHEN and CDR2 SYDVKM. With 0 bases removed from V and 7 bases from J, the gap between germline ends came to 9 bases. The CDR3 reads CASSLWQGGEKLFF. The CDR3 nucleotides read TGTGCCAGCAGTTTATGGCAGGGTGGTGAAAAACTGTTTTTT. Variable domain in full (rest from reference TRBV28 and TRBJ1-4): DVKVTQSSRYLVKRTGEKVFLECVQDMDHENMFWYRQDPGLGLRLIYFSYDVKMKEKGDIPEGYSVSREKKERFSLILESASTNQTSMYLCASSLWQGGEKLFFGSGTQLSVL.

This clone was seen only a few times. The chain recombines TRBV6-5 with TRBJ1-1, with no clear D. This CDR3 contains 12 residues. Trimming took off 4 bases at V and 4 bases at J, with 7 bases between the two ends. Germline loops: CDR1 MNHEY, CDR2 SVGAGI. The CDR3 nucleotides read TGTGCCAGCAGTTTCGGCGGCACTGAAGCTTTCTTT. It specifies CASSFGGTEAFF.

The chain employs TRBV7-9 and TRBJ1-6; 8 bases are shared with TRBD1. CDR3 length equals 14 residues. Germline lookup yields CDR1 SEHNR and CDR2 FQNEAQ (reference sequence). V gave up 1 base and J gave up 7 bases; unmatched junction bases: 0. The CDR3 DNA follows: TGTGCCAGCAGCTTAGGGGACAGGAATTCACCCCTCCACTTT. This codes for CASSLGDRNSPLHF.

This chain joins TRBV11-2 and TRBJ1-4, with D perhaps TRBD1 (5 bases). CDR1 and CDR2 (germline): SGHAT, FQNNGV. CDR3 length equals 15 residues. The V end lost 5 bases, the J end lost 0 bases, and 10 bases lay between the germline ends. The CDR3 DNA reads as TGTGCCAGCAGCGCAGGGTATTCAACTAATGAAAAACTGTTTTTT. This encodes CASSAGYSTNEKLFF.